This TCR beta chain stems from a study of T cell repertoires in cytomegalovirus infection. Study-wide background: Public TCR beta signatures marked donors with CMV infection and the matching HLA. Study-wide findings and caveats: CMV carriers with the relevant HLA were identified by cumulative public TCR beta family frequency. CMV-specific TCR beta clonotypes restricted by HLA-C were the ones dominating the ex vivo response.

Via MiXCR, TCRdb re-called the reads, giving one row per CDR3 protein. The sample gives fewer than 550,000 distinct CDR3 sequences, approximately 15% of which show up once; more than 20% is in the top ten. Germline loops: CDR1 MNHEY, CDR2 SVGEGT. Trimming cost V 0 bases and J 8 bases; bases outside gene matches: 6. The CDR3 runs to 16 residues. A word on this clonotype: Its antigen is as yet unknown.

Material for sequencing was CD8+ T cells from PBMCs. This chain links TRBV6-2 or TRBV6-3 with TRBJ2-1, with TRBD2 matching 11 bases. This TCR was sampled from a human donor in good health (CMV status not recorded). Some clones in this sample may be carry-over from other donors' samples. This CDR3 is CASSYSTSGDPDEQFF. CDR3 sequence (DNA): TGTGCCAGCAGTTACTCGACTAGCGGGGATCCCGATGAGCAGTTCTTC.